One sample yielded the 32 T cell receptor beta chains listed below, sequenced in a study of T cell responses to AZD1222 COVID-19 vaccine. Assay used: immunoSEQ multiplex PCR; TCRdb lists only in-frame clones, some missing. The table lists 85,000 to 130,000 clones, about nine tenths of them singletons. The sample in question was peripheral blood, obtained 28 days after the second dose of the MenACWY control vaccine. These TCRs come from an adult who received the MenACWY meningococcal vaccine as a control.

The chain has TRBV7-9 and TRBJ1-3; unclear D gene. The CDR3 consists of 15 residues. The ends were cut back, 5 bases at V and 0 bases at J, with 11 bases in the middle. Germline-derived CDR1 and CDR2 are SEHNR and FQNEAQ (reference sequence). CDR3: CASSEIGRSGNTIYF. Here the CDR3 DNA reads TGTGCCAGCAGCGAGATTGGTCGCTCTGGAAACACCATATATTTT.

The rearrangement links TRBV9 to TRBJ2-7, with 8 bases lining up with TRBD2. Losses at the gene ends were 4 bases for V and 5 bases for J; bases not matched to a gene: 8. CDR1 and CDR2 from the germline V gene are SGDLS and YYNGEE. This CDR3 has 14 amino acids. CDR3 sequence (DNA): TGTGCCAGCAGCCCCCGGGGGGGGAGCGACGAGCAGTACTTC. Translating gives CASSPRGGSDEQYF.

Here the CDR3 reads CASSTDRGSYNEQFF. CDR3 nucleotide sequence: TGTGCCAGTAGTACGGACAGGGGCTCCTACAATGAGCAGTTCTTC. The chain employs TRBV19 and TRBJ2-1; 9 bases match TRBD1. Losses at the gene ends were 4 bases for V and 0 bases for J; bases not matched to a gene: 1. The CDR3 length is 15 residues. The germline gives CDR1 LNHDA, CDR2 SQIVND (reference sequence).

The rearrangement links TRBV6-5 to TRBJ1-2; TRBD1 matches at 9 bases. CDR1 and CDR2 from the germline V gene are MNHEY and SVGAGI. The CDR3 is 15 amino acids. Trimming cost V 6 bases and J 13 bases; bases outside gene matches: 18. CDR3 in DNA: TGTGCCAGCAGCCCCCGCCAGACACACAGGGGGCTAGTCACCTTC. Its translation is CASSPRQTHRGLVTF.

This rearrangement joins TRBV25-1 to TRBJ2-3, with a tentative D call TRBD2 (5 bases). The ends were cut back, 3 bases at V and 6 bases at J, with 13 bases in the middle. Germline V lookup: CDR1 MGHDK, CDR2 SYGVNS. The CDR3 sequence is 14 residues long. The DNA for the CDR3 is TGTGCCAGCAGTGATTCGCGGGCCTCGGATACGCAGTATTTT. Its protein is CASSDSRASDTQYF.

J is TRBJ1-2 and V is TRBV5-5; TRBD1 aligns across 10 bases. The germline CDR1 and CDR2 sequences are SGHKS and YYEKEE (reference sequence). The CDR3 spans 15 residues. Losses at the gene ends were 3 bases for V and 4 bases for J; bases not matched to a gene: 6. CDR3 DNA sequence: TGTGCCAGCAGCTCACTGGACAGGGGGATCTATGGCTACACCTTC. The encoded protein is CASSSLDRGIYGYTF.

The chain is built from TRBV9 and TRBJ2-3, with D possibly called TRBD1 or TRBD2 (5 bases each). The V gene lost 0 bases and the J gene lost 2 bases, with 7 bases spanning the gap. The CDR3 has 14 residues. Germline-derived CDR1 and CDR2 are SGDLS and YYNGEE. CDR3 protein: CASSVGGDTDTQYF. CDR3 in DNA: TGTGCCAGCAGCGTAGGAGGGGACACAGATACGCAGTATTTT.

V gene TRBV5-6 combines with J gene TRBJ2-7; D gene ambiguous. The CDR3 is 11 amino acids. Trimming removed 4 bases from V and 3 bases from J, with 5 bases in between. Germline V CDR1 and CDR2: SGHDT, YYEEEE. CDR3 in DNA: TGTGCCAGCAGCCGCGGCTACGAGCAGTACTTC. Protein product: CASSRGYEQYF.

This CDR3 reads CATSDRLMDNEQFF. The DNA of the CDR3 is TGTGCCACCAGTGACCGGCTCATGGACAATGAGCAGTTCTTC. The chain uses TRBV24-1 and TRBJ2-1; no reliable D call. This CDR3 comprises 14 residues. Trimming shortened V by 4 bases and J by 5 bases, and 11 bases separated the two germline ends. The germline CDR1 and CDR2 sequences are KGHDR and SFDVKD.

The genes are TRBV11-2 and TRBJ2-7; D is ambiguous. Germline V gene sequence: CDR1 SGHAT, CDR2 FQNNGV. V lost 5 bases and J lost 3, with 11 bases in between. This CDR3 has 13 residues. As DNA, the CDR3 is TGTGCCAGCAGCCAATTCCGTGGCTACGAGCAGTACTTC. Amino acids: CASSQFRGYEQYF.

With regard to this clone: At the DNA level, this CDR3 is encoded by other sequences in the same sample as well. The chain employs TRBV29-1 and TRBJ2-7, with no clear D. The CDR3 has 12 residues. V gave up 4 bases and J gave up 0 bases, with 7 bases separating them. In germline, CDR1 is SQVTM, CDR2 ANQGSEA. The CDR3 region is CSVGTVSYEQYF. The CDR3 DNA sequence: TGCAGCGTTGGGACGGTCTCCTACGAGCAGTACTTC.

The genes are TRBV27 and TRBJ2-7, with 10 bases identical to TRBD1. V lost 8 bases and J lost 3; bases outside the gene matches: 7. CDR1 MNHEY and CDR2 SMNVEV come from the germline V gene (reference sequence). The CDR3 runs 14 residues. CDR3 loop: CASRFGTGDYEQYF. As DNA, the CDR3 is TGTGCCAGCCGCTTCGGGACAGGGGACTACGAGCAGTACTTC.

The chain joins TRBV7-2 to TRBJ1-6; D is unresolved. The CDR3 extends over 13 amino acids. The V end lost 1 base, the J end lost 10 bases, and 8 bases lay between the germline ends. Germline CDR1 is SGHTA and CDR2 is FQGNSA. CDR3 protein: CASSLDRGSPLHF. Written as DNA, the CDR3 is TGTGCCAGCAGCTTAGACCGAGGGTCACCCCTCCACTTT.

The rearrangement joins TRBV30 to TRBJ1-4, with 7 positions matching TRBD1. Germline-derived CDR1 and CDR2 are GTSNPN and SVGIG (reference sequence). The CDR3 has 15 residues. Trimming removed 2 bases from V and 3 bases from J; junction bases left unmatched: 6. The CDR3 nucleotides are TGTGCCTGGAGTCCAGGGGACAGAGCTAATGAAAAACTGTTTTTT. It is translated as CAWSPGDRANEKLFF.

The chain is built from TRBV2 and TRBJ1-6; D might be TRBD1 (6 bases). Trimming pared 6 bases from V and 5 bases from J, leaving 14 bases between. Germline V gene lookup returns CDR1 SNHLY and CDR2 FYNNEI. This CDR3 is built from 15 residues. CDR3 in DNA: TGTGCCAGCAGCGTTACAGGGAATGATAATTCACCCCTCCACTTT. Its translation is CASSVTGNDNSPLHF. The full variable domain, completed using reference TRBV2 and TRBJ1-6, is EPEVTQTPSHQVTQMGQEVILRCVPISNHLYFYWYRQILGQKVEFLVSFYNNEISEKSEIFDDQFSVERPDGSNFTLKIRSTKLEDSAMYFCASSVTGNDNSPLHFGNGTRLTVT.

V and J are TRBV6-6 and TRBJ1-4, with a tentative D call TRBD1 (5 bases). V gave up 2 bases and J gave up 5 bases, with 15 bases separating them. The germline CDR1 and CDR2 sequences are MNHNY and SVGAGI (reference sequence). The CDR3 length is 16 residues. The CDR3 DNA is TGTGCCAGCAGTTACAACCTCAGGGCTGGGAATGAAAAACTGTTTTTT. It is translated as CASSYNLRAGNEKLFF.

V is TRBV5-4 and J is TRBJ2-2, with unresolved D. CDR1 SGHNT and CDR2 YYREEE come from the germline V gene (reference sequence). The germline V and J ends were trimmed by 0 bases and 4 bases, with 10 bases remaining between them. This CDR3 spans 15 amino acids. Written as DNA, the CDR3 is TGTGCCAGCAGCTTGGCAACCACTGGCACCGGGGAGCTGTTTTTT. Translation gives CASSLATTGTGELFF.

This chain joins TRBV28 and TRBJ2-2; 10 bases match TRBD1. The CDR3 consists of 16 residues. The J segment lost 5 bases and the V segment lost 5 bases, leaving 8 bases of the junction unmatched. Germline CDR1 is MDHEN and CDR2 is SYDVKM. This CDR3 is CASSKGGQGRTGELFF. CDR3 bases: TGTGCCAGCAGTAAAGGGGGACAGGGGAGGACCGGGGAGCTGTTTTTT.

The gene calls are TRBV5-1 and TRBJ2-3; 8 bases match TRBD2. CDR3 size: 16 residues. V dropped 4 bases and J dropped 1; count of bases not matched to a gene: 8. Per the germline V gene, CDR1 is SGHRS and CDR2 is YFSETQ. The CDR3 here is CASSTGGRLGTDTQYF. DNA for the CDR3: TGCGCCAGCAGCACGGGGGGGCGCCTTGGCACAGATACGCAGTATTTT.

The CDR3 DNA sequence: TGTGCCACCAGCAGTGAAACCGGGACAGGACTGTTTTTT. This codes for CATSSETGTGLFF. The chain recombines TRBV15 with TRBJ1-4, with 8 positions matching TRBD1. The trim removed 3 bases at V and 13 bases at J, leaving 7 bases unmatched. The CDR3 is 13 residues long. Germline V gene data show CDR1 as LNHNV and CDR2 as YYDKDF (reference sequence).

This clone has just a few counts. The DNA of the CDR3 is TGCGCCAGCAGCCAGGGGGACAGGGGCGAGCAGTACTTC. This sequence encodes CASSQGDRGEQYF. This sequence joins TRBV4-1 and TRBJ2-7; TRBD1 aligns across 10 bases. Trimming cost V 3 bases and J 6 bases; bases outside gene matches: 2. The CDR3 is 13 residues long. Per the germline V gene, CDR1 is MGHRA and CDR2 is YSYEKL.

The chain employs TRBV9 and TRBJ2-3, with 7 bases lining up with TRBD2. Per germline, CDR1 SGDLS and CDR2 YYNGEE. V trimming: 0 bases; J trimming: 4 bases; junction bases outside the gene matches: 8. This CDR3 spans 16 amino acids. DNA for the CDR3: TGTGCCAGCAGCGTAGGAGGTGCGGGGGTCTCAGATACGCAGTATTTT. Its protein is CASSVGGAGVSDTQYF.

The chain employs TRBV4-1 and TRBJ1-2, with TRBD1 matching 11 bases. The V segment lost 4 bases and the J segment 7 bases; nucleotides outside the gene matches: 8. Germline V gene data show CDR1 as MGHRA and CDR2 as YSYEKL. The CDR3 is 15 residues long. CDR3 coding DNA: TGCGCCAGCAGCCCGAGGACAGGGGGCGCATCTGGCTACACCTTC. This translates into CASSPRTGGASGYTF.

The chain joins TRBV5-4 to TRBJ1-1; 10 nucleotides line up with TRBD1. The CDR3 consists of 14 residues. With 4 bases clipped from V and 4 bases from J, the junction kept 4 bases outside the gene matches. CDR1 and CDR2 (germline): SGHNT, YYREEE (reference sequence). The CDR3 sequence is CASSKGQGTTEAFF. CDR3 coding DNA: TGTGCCAGCAGCAAGGGACAGGGGACCACTGAAGCTTTCTTT.

This clone was counted a single time. V is TRBV30 and J is TRBJ1-2; D is perhaps TRBD1 (5 bases). Trimming cost V 5 bases and J 6 bases, with 16 bases left between them. This CDR3 has 13 amino acids. The V gene's germline CDR1 is GTSNPN and CDR2 SVGIG (reference sequence). The CDR3 region is CAWRRGSHDGYTF. The CDR3 nucleotides read TGTGCCTGGCGCCGGGGGAGCCATGATGGCTACACCTTC.

This rearrangement joins TRBV6-6 to TRBJ1-1; TRBD1 agrees at 7 bases. The CDR3 runs to 15 residues. With 5 bases clipped from V and 3 bases from J, the junction kept 9 bases outside the gene matches. Germline CDR1 and CDR2: MNHNY and SVGAGI (reference sequence). The CDR3 DNA is TGTGCCAGCAGTCGACGGACAGGTGGGCACACTGAAGCTTTCTTT. Encoded protein: CASSRRTGGHTEAFF.

The chain joins TRBV12-3 or TRBV12-4 to TRBJ1-3; D is ambiguous. CDR3 length equals 13 residues. Trimming took 6 bases from V and 0 from J, leaving 6 bases between them. The CDR3 loop reads CASRPSSGNTIYF. CDR3 nucleotide sequence: TGTGCCAGCAGGCCAAGCTCTGGAAACACCATATATTTT.

The rearrangement uses TRBV3-1 (or the pseudogene TRBV3-2) and TRBJ2-3, with unresolved D. V lost 4 bases, J lost 6 bases, and 8 bases lay in between. Per the germline V gene, CDR1 is LGHDT and CDR2 is YNNKEL (reference sequence). This CDR3 is 12 amino acids long. CDR3 loop: CASSLSIDTQYF. The CDR3 DNA follows: TGTGCCAGCAGCCTTAGCATCGATACGCAGTATTTT.

CDR3 sequence (DNA): TGTGCCAGCGCGGGACTAGCGGGGCCAAACACCGGGGAGCTGTTTTTT. As protein: CASAGLAGPNTGELFF. The rearrangement joins TRBV18 to TRBJ2-2; the match to TRBD2 covers 13 bases. The CDR3 is 16 amino acids. Germline V lookup: CDR1 KGHSH, CDR2 LQKENI. The V segment lost 8 bases and the J segment 2 bases; nucleotides outside the gene matches: 5.

The gene calls are TRBV2 and TRBJ2-6, with D possibly being TRBD2 (6 bases). V was pared by 7 bases and J by 0 bases, with 13 bases between. The germline V gene has CDR1 SNHLY and CDR2 FYNNEI. The CDR3 has 16 residues. CDR3 residues: CASIDLGGSGANVLTF. The CDR3 nucleotides are TGTGCCAGCATCGACCTCGGGGGCTCTGGGGCCAACGTCCTGACTTTC.

V and J are TRBV19 and TRBJ1-1; tentatively, D is TRBD1 (5 bases). V was shortened by 5 bases and J by 0 bases, with 10 bases between the two germline ends. CDR1 is LNHDA, CDR2 SQIVND, per germline (reference sequence). This CDR3 is built from 14 residues. CDR3 region: CASSATVLNTEAFF. CDR3 in DNA: TGTGCCAGTAGTGCGACAGTATTGAACACTGAAGCTTTCTTT. Filled out from reference TRBV19 and TRBJ1-1, the complete variable domain reads DGGITQSPKYLFRKEGQNVTLSCEQNLNHDAMYWYRQDPGQGLRLIYYSQIVNDFQKGDIAEGYSVSREKKESFPLTVTSAQKNPTAFYLCASSATVLNTEAFFGQGTRLTVV.

This chain uses TRBV18 with TRBJ2-1; no reliable D call. Per germline, CDR1 KGHSH and CDR2 LQKENI. V lost 3 bases and J lost 10, with 16 bases in between. The CDR3 contains 14 residues. The CDR3 spells CASSPNPGQREQFF. The CDR3 DNA sequence: TGTGCCAGCTCACCCAACCCGGGTCAAAGGGAGCAGTTCTTC. Together with reference TRBV18 and TRBJ2-1, the CDR3 gives the full variable domain: NAGVMQNPRHLVRRRGQEARLRCSPMKGHSHVYWYRQLPEEGLKFMVYLQKENIIDESGMPKERFSAEFPKEGPSILRIQQVVRGDSAAYFCASSPNPGQREQFFGPGTRLTVL.